One and the same sample provided the 20 T cell receptor beta chains below, sequenced in a study of T-cell reconstitution after alpha-beta-depleted transplantation in children. The TCRbeta library incorporated unique molecular identifiers. TCRdb re-called the PCR reads with MiXCR, one entry per CDR3 protein. The repertoire holds about 400,000 distinct CDR3 sequences, with 15% to 20% as singletons. The sequences come from PBMCs, mostly from graft donor cells, collected 360 days after TCRalphabeta/CD19-depleted stem cell transplant. Receptor source: a boy under two years old who had a stem cell transplant for Wiskott-Aldrich syndrome, so the T cells may come from the graft donor.

This rearrangement joins TRBV2 to TRBJ2-6; D is uncertain. CDR3 size: 15 residues. V lost 3 bases to trimming and J lost 0 bases, with 6 bases between them. Germline CDR1 is SNHLY and CDR2 is FYNNEI. CDR3 amino acids: CASSDIYSGANVLTF. The CDR3 DNA reads as TGTGCCAGCAGTGACATCTACTCTGGGGCCAACGTCCTGACTTTC.

The CDR3 is CASSEGQTSLTGELFF. In nucleotides, the CDR3 is TGTGCCAGCAGTGAAGGACAGACCTCCTTAACCGGGGAGCTGTTTTTT. This chain joins TRBV6-1 and TRBJ2-2, with a tentative D call TRBD1 (5 bases). From germline, CDR1 is MNHNS and CDR2 SASEGT. The CDR3 runs to 16 residues. Trimming removed 1 base from V and 5 bases from J, with 14 bases in between.

The rearrangement uses TRBV7-2 and TRBJ1-5; D is perhaps TRBD1 (5 bases). Germline CDR1 and CDR2: SGHTA and FQGNSA. The CDR3 totals 17 residues. The V gene lost 5 bases and the J gene lost 2 bases, with 19 bases spanning the gap. The CDR3: CASSVYPGPRGNQPQHF. The CDR3, as DNA: TGTGCCAGCAGCGTATACCCGGGGCCTCGGGGCAATCAGCCCCAGCATTTT. Together with reference TRBV7-2 and TRBJ1-5, the CDR3 gives the full variable domain: GAGVSQSPSNKVTEKGKDVELRCDPISGHTALYWYRQSLGQGLEFLIYFQGNSAPDKSGLPSDRFSAERTGGSVSTLTIQRTQQEDSAVYLCASSVYPGPRGNQPQHFGDGTRLSIL.

This chain joins TRBV4-2 and TRBJ2-3, with 10 bases fitting TRBD2. The junction had 16 bases not matched to a gene; V was cut back by 0 bases and J by 4 bases. The CDR3 sequence is 20 residues long. CDR1 LGHNA and CDR2 YNFKEQ come from the germline V gene. The DNA of the CDR3 is TGTGCCAGCAGCCAAGATCCGTTTGTCCTGAGCGGGGGGGTTGCAGATACGCAGTATTTT. It encodes CASSQDPFVLSGGVADTQYF.

This sequence joins TRBV6-1 and TRBJ1-6; D is perhaps TRBD1 (6 bases). The CDR3 extends over 15 amino acids. V was cut by 6 bases and J by 7 bases, with 16 bases left in between. CDR1 MNHNS and CDR2 SASEGT come from the germline V gene. CDR3 coding DNA: TGTGCCAGCAGCCACCCCGGGGGCAACAATTCACCCCTCCACTTT. Its translation is CASSHPGGNNSPLHF.

This clonotype was recorded at least ten times. J is TRBJ2-7 and V is TRBV12-3 or TRBV12-4; D not certain. The CDR3 length is 13 residues. V lost 1 base and J 5 bases, leaving 9 bases between the germline ends. CDR3 in amino acids: CASSLGIKDEQYF. The CDR3 region has the DNA TGTGCCAGCAGTTTAGGGATTAAAGACGAGCAGTACTTC.

The V and J genes are TRBV7-6 and TRBJ2-1, with D unresolved. Trimming stripped 8 bases from V and 0 bases from J, with 17 bases between. Per the germline V gene, CDR1 is SGHVS and CDR2 is FNYEAQ. The CDR3 covers 16 residues. The CDR3 region is CASGLVPLSSYNEQFF. DNA for the CDR3: TGTGCCAGCGGGCTAGTTCCTCTTAGCTCCTACAATGAGCAGTTCTTC.

The rearrangement joins TRBV7-9 to TRBJ2-7, with TRBD1 as a possible D gene (5 bases). Germline V gene sequence: CDR1 SEHNR, CDR2 FQNEAQ (reference sequence). Between the trimmed V and J ends, which lost 0 bases and 7 bases, there was a span of 7 bases. This CDR3 is 12 amino acids long. CDR3 amino acids: CASSLAHREQYF. The DNA for the CDR3 is TGTGCCAGCAGCTTAGCCCACAGGGAGCAGTACTTC.

This sequence joins TRBV4-1 and TRBJ2-6; 12 bases agree with TRBD2. CDR3 length equals 22 residues. CDR1 is MGHRA and CDR2 is YSYEKL in the germline V gene. V dropped 0 bases and J dropped 2; count of bases not matched to a gene: 14. The CDR3 loop reads CASSQDSLAGGLGPPGANVLTF. The DNA of the CDR3 is TGCGCCAGCAGCCAAGATAGTCTAGCGGGAGGGCTTGGGCCTCCTGGGGCCAACGTCCTGACTTTC.

This clonotype was seen only a few times. This chain joins TRBV4-3 and TRBJ2-1; TRBD2 agrees at 9 bases. The CDR3 is 16 residues long. Germline V gene data show CDR1 as LGHNA and CDR2 as YSLEER. Trimming removed 1 base from V and 6 bases from J; junction bases left unmatched: 7. The CDR3 nucleotides are TGCGCCAGCAGCCAAGCGACTAGCGGTCTCCTCAATGAGCAGTTCTTC. It yields the protein CASSQATSGLLNEQFF.

The chain carries TRBV7-9 and TRBJ2-5, with 7 nucleotides matching TRBD1. Germline V lookup: CDR1 SEHNR, CDR2 FQNEAQ (reference sequence). CDR3 length: 14 amino acids. V shed 3 bases, J shed 5 bases, and the junction held 6 bases outside the gene matches. This CDR3 reads CASSFSGQFETQYF. The CDR3 DNA sequence: TGTGCCAGCAGCTTCTCGGGACAGTTTGAGACCCAGTACTTC.

This clonotype was detected a few times. The CDR3 DNA follows: TGTGCCAGCAGTTACGGATGGGCAGAAGAGACCCAGTACTTC. It is translated as CASSYGWAEETQYF. This chain joins TRBV6-2 or TRBV6-3 and TRBJ2-5; unclear D gene. The CDR3 is 14 residues long. Germline lookup yields CDR1 MNHEY and CDR2 SVGEGT. V was clipped by 2 bases and J by 3 bases, with 10 bases between them.

This clonotype was found a few times. The CDR3 DNA reads TGCAGCGGGGAGGGTATTCATGGGGTCTATGAGCAGTTCTTC. It is translated as CSGEGIHGVYEQFF. The genes are TRBV29-1 and TRBJ2-1; 7 bases are a match to TRBD2. Trimming removed 7 bases from V and 8 bases from J; junction bases left unmatched: 14. The CDR3 extends over 14 amino acids. Germline V gene data show CDR1 as SQVTM and CDR2 as ANQGSEA.

The chain couples TRBV18 to TRBJ2-1, with 8 bases that match TRBD2. Germline trimming cut 5 bases from V and 0 bases from J; bases unmatched to any gene: 6. The CDR3 has 16 amino acids. CDR1 KGHSH and CDR2 LQKENI come from the germline V gene. CDR3: CASSSKRGNSYNEQFF. In DNA, the CDR3 is TGTGCCAGCTCATCTAAGCGGGGGAACTCCTACAATGAGCAGTTCTTC.

In this sample, this clonotype turned up a few times. The chain joins TRBV6-5 to TRBJ1-2; D is undetermined. This CDR3 has 13 residues. V was cut by 2 bases and J by 5 bases, with 9 bases left in between. CDR1 is MNHEY and CDR2 is SVGAGI in the germline V gene. The CDR3 loop reads CASSYIFGYGYTF. CDR3 nucleotides: TGTGCCAGCAGTTACATCTTTGGGTATGGCTACACCTTC.

The rearrangement joins TRBV2 to TRBJ1-6, with unresolved D. The CDR3 is made up of 14 amino acids. The V end was cut by 7 bases, the J end by 2 bases, with 9 bases between. CDR1 is SNHLY, CDR2 FYNNEI, per germline. The CDR3: CASKKTPYNSPLHF. For the CDR3, the DNA is TGTGCCAGCAAAAAAACCCCCTATAATTCACCCCTCCACTTT.

This clonotype was detected a few times. The CDR3: CASSLAPTRQTEAFF. CDR3 nucleotide sequence: TGCGCCAGCAGCTTGGCCCCCACGCGACAGACCGAAGCTTTCTTT. The genes are TRBV5-1 and TRBJ1-1, with a weak D call TRBD1 (5 bases). The CDR3 is made up of 15 amino acids. Germline V gene lookup returns CDR1 SGHRS and CDR2 YFSETQ. With 0 bases removed from V and 8 bases from J, the gap between germline ends came to 17 bases.

The sample holds many counts of this clonotype. The V and J genes are TRBV20-1 and TRBJ2-5; TRBD2 aligns across 8 bases. The CDR3 consists of 14 residues. With V trimmed by 6 bases and J by 2 bases, 8 bases remained unmatched. Per the germline V gene, CDR1 is DFQATT and CDR2 is SNEGSKA (reference sequence). This chain's CDR3 is CSAPIAGLQETQYF. Written as DNA, the CDR3 is TGCAGTGCCCCCATAGCGGGGCTACAAGAGACCCAGTACTTC.

The CDR3 DNA is TGTGCCAGCAGTTTAGCGCGGTCCTATAATTCACCCCTCCACTTT. Amino acids: CASSLARSYNSPLHF. V gene TRBV12-3 or TRBV12-4 combines with J gene TRBJ1-6; the D is unclear. V lost 0 bases to trimming and J lost 1 base, with 4 bases between them. The CDR3 covers 15 residues.

This clonotype was found a few times. The V call is TRBV5-1, the J call TRBJ2-3; TRBD2 matches at 9 bases. The germline gives CDR1 SGHRS, CDR2 YFSETQ. This CDR3 region has 18 residues. Trimming at V came to 0 bases and at J to 0 bases, leaving 8 bases not matched to a gene. The CDR3 sequence is CASSLDPPSGTSTDTQYF. The CDR3 DNA reads as TGCGCCAGCAGCTTGGACCCCCCTAGCGGGACTAGCACAGATACGCAGTATTTT.